This T cell receptor beta chain was identified in a study of cytomegalovirus exposure and HLA in healthy donors. Study-wide background: Under 90% of a few hundred genotyped donors fell in the Caucasian-associated ancestry cluster. Whole-study results and caveats: Analyses of presence and absence presupposed an approximately uniform sequencing depth across donors.

This clone has more than one count but fewer than ten. No antigen is known for it. V dropped 1 base and J dropped 1 base, with 16 bases sitting between them. The CDR3 is made up of 17 amino acids. The germline CDR1 and CDR2 sequences are SGHVS and FQNEAQ. PCR used 60 Vbeta primers and 13 Jbeta primers. Repertoires were generated with immunoSEQ multiplex PCR, while TCRdb's copy carries only in-frame clones and drops some. The sample has under 150,000 clones, about three quarters seen once. These donors counted as nominally healthy when sampled, but unrecorded immune exposures were likely. The chain has TRBV7-8 and TRBJ1-1; no reliable D call. The sequencing sample was made of PBMCs. This receptor was identified in a human donor in good health. CDR3 in DNA: TGTGCCAGCAGCTTAGTACCGGGGTTGACAACGAACACTGAAGCTTTCTTT. This gives the protein CASSLVPGLTTNTEAFF.